The source of this TCR beta chain is a study of cytomegalovirus exposure and HLA in healthy donors. Study-level information: There were about 85 million unique TCRs (from HLA-typed donors) in an early data release. Study observations and caveats: 87-base-pair reads could not separate some V segments, including TRBV6-2 and TRBV6-3. Analyses of presence and absence presupposed an approximately uniform sequencing depth across donors. Researchers catalogued some 160 TCR beta chains as cytomegalovirus-associated.

With respect to this clone: As yet, its antigen is unknown.

CDR1 SGHTA and CDR2 FQGNSA come from the germline V gene. This CDR3 comprises 14 residues. V gave up 6 bases and J gave up 3 bases; unmatched junction bases: 6. The primer mix had 60 Vbeta and 13 Jbeta primers. TCRdb's copy holds only in-frame clones and misses some; the assay was immunoSEQ multiplex PCR. Of 110,000 to 150,000 clones in the sample, around 81% were seen once. The receptor was isolated from a man aged 40-50 years in good health and CMV-seropositive. V gene TRBV7-2 combines with J gene TRBJ2-7; 9 bases are shared with TRBD1. The sequencing sample was made of PBMCs. The CDR3 DNA is TGTGCCAGCAGGTACGACAGGGGGTTCTACGAGCAGTACTTC. This gives the protein CASRYDRGFYEQYF.